This TCR beta chain was retrieved from a study of beta chain features in type 1 diabetes. Regarding the study as a whole: Moderate but significant shortening of TCRB CDR3s was recorded in all four CD4+ subsets from Type 1 diabetes patients.

Germline CDR1 reads SGHTA; CDR2 reads FQGNSA. V was pared by 5 bases and J by 2 bases, with 4 bases of the junction left unmatched. The CDR3 contains 14 residues. This clone was observed a handful of times. Its matching antigen is unknown. Isolated RNA was reverse transcribed in full, so expressed TCRB transcripts were sequenced. The data were produced by immunoSEQ multiplex PCR, yet TCRdb's version contains in-frame clones alone and is incomplete. The sample lists hundreds of thousands of clones, over 10% seen once, with approximately 0.021% in the top ten. The sample taken for sequencing was naive CD4+ T cells from blood. The clonotype comes from a man between 18 and 35 years old with type 1 diabetes. This rearrangement joins TRBV7-2 to TRBJ2-5, with 8 bases identical to TRBD1. For the CDR3, the DNA is TGTGCCAGCAGCCCTCGGACAGGGCAAGAGACCCAGTACTTC. Protein sequence: CASSPRTGQETQYF.